This T cell receptor beta chain was captured by sequencing in a study of CD8 T cells in ankylosing spondylitis. Study outcomes and limitations: One TCR beta motif, made up of eight or nine highly homologous variants, appeared characteristic of ankylosing spondylitis blood. As for the disease-linked clones, they showed a CD8+ phenotype and occurred at relatively low frequencies in peripheral blood. Previously reported in reactive arthritis synovial fluid and blood were some of the motif variants.

In its sample, this clonotype was seen a few times. Its matching antigen is unknown. Construction of TCR beta libraries was performed using quantitative 5'-RACE with molecular barcodes. TCRdb recomputed calls from the 5' RACE reads with MiXCR, one row per CDR3 protein. This table has about 150,000 distinct CDR3 sequences, around 42% appearing once. The TCR comes from a male donor with ankylosing spondylitis. The material sequenced was synovial fluid, either unsorted or a sorted T cell fraction (not recorded which).

In DNA form, the CDR3 reads TGTGCCAGCAGTTTCGGCTTGAATCAGCCCCAGCATTTT. It translates to CASSFGLNQPQHF. The V call is TRBV12-3 or TRBV12-4, the J call TRBJ1-5; D gene unclear. This CDR3 is built from 13 residues. V was cut by 3 bases and J by 4 bases, with 7 bases left in between.